This T cell receptor beta chain was obtained from a study of T-cell memory formation after mild COVID-19. Across the study: The TCR clusters were mostly specific to one donor. Findings and limits, study-wide: Detection of some responders pre-infection suggested pre-existing cross-reactive memory T cells participated. Of the contracting clones, CD4+ ones lay mainly in CM and EM, and CD8+ ones in EMRA. Whereas later expanders leaned CD4+, clones contracting day 15 to 85 showed a balanced CD4/CD8 makeup.

Remarks on this clonotype: What it binds is not known.

TCRdb ran MiXCR on the 5' RACE reads and lists one entry per CDR3 protein. The table shows over 500,000 distinct CDR3 sequences, with 15% to 20% occurring only once. The TCR comes from an adult woman who had mild COVID-19 (a few samples of this study predate the infection). Cell type and time point are not known. The sequenced sample was PBMCs or a T cell subset sorted from them (not recorded which).

CDR3 sequence (DNA): TGTGCCAGCAGCGGTTCCGGGACAGGCTATGGCTACACCTTC. Translated, it gives CASSGSGTGYGYTF. The chain links TRBV9 to TRBJ1-2, with 8 positions matching TRBD1. The CDR3 has 14 residues. The germline V gene encodes CDR1 SGDLS and CDR2 YYNGEE. The trim removed 3 bases at V and 4 bases at J, leaving 5 bases unmatched.